These T cell receptor beta chains were read from a single sample in a study of identifying expanded T cells in peripheral blood. Here immunoSEQ multiplex PCR was the method, and the copy in TCRdb shows in-frame clones only, minus some. The repertoire includes approximately 120,000 clones, more than 75% of them detected once, and 3.3% sits in the top ten. The specimen sequenced was blood. Every receptor here comes from a person aged 18 to 69 in good health. The CDR3 runs from the conserved cysteine through the conserved F or W. The order of the fields is D gene, clone size, V gene, J gene, CDR3 DNA, CDR3 protein. The D gene is left open where the match is weak. The size entry is marked missing in some rows and otherwise reads once, few, many or a size class.

>-|-|TRBV19|TRBJ1-4
TGTGCCAGTAGCCTGGATGGTGCAACTAATGAAAAACTGTTTTTT
CASSLDGATNEKLFF
>-|-|TRBV2|TRBJ1-1
TGTGCCAGCAGTGGGGTTCAGGGAGGAAACACTGAAGCTTTCTTT
CASSGVQGGNTEAFF
>-|once|TRBV7-2|TRBJ2-1
TGTGCCAGCAGCTTAATAGACTACAATGAGCAGTTCTTC
CASSLIDYNEQFF
>-|-|TRBV30|TRBJ2-7
TGTGCCTGGACCGACCCCCTCCAGGGTTCCTACGAGCAGTACTTC
CAWTDPLQGSYEQYF
>-|-|TRBV7-2|TRBJ2-5
TGTGCCAGCAGCTACAGTCTCTCCCAAGAGACCCAGTACTTC
CASSYSLSQETQYF
>-|-|TRBV27|TRBJ2-7
TGTGCCAGCAGCCCCTGGGGGGCAACCGAGCAGTACTTC
CASSPWGATEQYF
>TRBD1|many|TRBV6-1|TRBJ1-2
TGTGCCAGCAAGAATAGACAGGGGGCAACATATGGCTACACCTTC
CASKNRQGATYGYTF
>-|-|TRBV18|TRBJ1-1
TGTGCCAGCTCACCACCTCAACCCCTTCGACAGCTTGAAGCTTTCTTT
CASSPPQPLRQLEAFF
>-|-|TRBV7-2|TRBJ2-3
TGTGCCAGCAGCTTTCTAAGGTTTAGCACAGATACGCAGTATTTT
CASSFLRFSTDTQYF
>TRBD1|few|TRBV6-6|TRBJ1-6
TGTGCCAGCAGGGGGGGACAGTGGAATTCACCCCTCCACTTT
CASRGGQWNSPLHF
>-|-|TRBV25-1|TRBJ1-1
TGTGCCATCCGACGTGTAACTGAAGCTTTCTTT
CAIRRVTEAFF
>-|once|TRBV19|TRBJ1-5
TGTGCCAGTAGTATTATCAAGAATCAGCCCCAGCATTTT
CASSIIKNQPQHF
>-|-|TRBV7-3|TRBJ2-2
TGTGCCAGCAGCCCACCTAACGGAGCCGGGGAGCTGTTTTTT
CASSPPNGAGELFF
>-|-|TRBV10-3|TRBJ2-7
TGTGCCATCAGGAAAGATACGACAGTCGAGCAGTACTTC
CAIRKDTTVEQYF
>-|-|TRBV25-1|TRBJ2-3
TGTGCCAGCAGTCCCGCTGACACAGATACGCAGTATTTT
CASSPADTDTQYF
>-|-|TRBV4-3|TRBJ1-1
TGCGCCAGCAGCCAAGCCCTTGGAGGAGTGGCTTTCTTT
CASSQALGGVAFF
>-|-|TRBV12-5|TRBJ2-1
TGTGCTAGTGGTTTCCCCTATTCCAGGGGTAGGGACAATGAGCAGTTCTTC
CASGFPYSRGRDNEQFF
>-|once|TRBV6-6|TRBJ2-7
TGTGCCAGCAGTGTCACAGGGTCCTACGAGCAGTACTTC
CASSVTGSYEQYF
>-|once|TRBV25-1|TRBJ1-4
TGTGCCAGCAGTGATGGGCAGGGGATGATGAATGAAAAACTGTTTTTT
CASSDGQGMMNEKLFF
>-|-|TRBV5-6|TRBJ2-7
TGTGCCAGCAGCGGAGGGACAGATTCCTACGAGCAGTACTTC
CASSGGTDSYEQYF
>-|-|TRBV14|TRBJ1-6
TGTGCCAGCAGCCAAGAGAAACCCCATAATTCACCCCTCCACTTT
CASSQEKPHNSPLHF
>TRBD1|-|TRBV30|TRBJ2-1
TGTGCCTGGAAGGGGGGGACAGGGAAACTGTGGGAGCAGTTCTTC
CAWKGGTGKLWEQFF
>-|once|TRBV29-1|TRBJ1-4
TGCAGCGTTGGAGAGGGATCTGGGGAAAAACTGTTTTTT
CSVGEGSGEKLFF
>-|-|TRBV2|TRBJ1-6
TGTGCCAGCAGCCGGGTTTCCGCTTCTTCACCCCTCCACTTT
CASSRVSASSPLHF
>-|-|TRBV15|TRBJ1-3
TGTGCCACCAGCAGAGGGTGGGGCTCTGGAAACACCATATATTTT
CATSRGWGSGNTIYF
>-|-|TRBV11-2|TRBJ2-1
TGTGCCAGCAGCTTACAAGTTCAGAGATACAATGAGCAGTTCTTC
CASSLQVQRYNEQFF
>-|-|TRBV6-1|TRBJ1-3
TGTGCCAGCAGTGAAGTTGGGGGGGGAATAATCCGAAACACCATATATTTT
CASSEVGGGIIRNTIYF
>-|-|TRBV4-1|TRBJ2-4
TGCGCCAGCAGCCAAGATCTGGGGAACGTAAGGAAACAGGTAGCCAAAAACATTCAGTACTTC
CASSQDLGNVRKQVAKNIQYF
>TRBD1|-|TRBV5-4|TRBJ1-3
TGTGCCAGCACCAACGGGGACAGGGGCACAGGAAACACCATATATTTT
CASTNGDRGTGNTIYF
>TRBD1|-|TRBV30|TRBJ2-7
TGTGCCTGGAGTTACACCGGGACAGGGGAGGAGCAGTACTTC
CAWSYTGTGEEQYF
>TRBD1|once|TRBV9|TRBJ1-2
TGTGCCAGCAAGGGGGCTGGCTACACCTTC
CASKGAGYTF
>-|-|TRBV4-3|TRBJ1-2
TGCGCCAGCAGCCAAGGGAGGGGCAGGGACTATGGCTACACCTTC
CASSQGRGRDYGYTF
>-|-|TRBV10-3|TRBJ1-1
TGTGCCATACGACAGAACACTGAAGCTTTCTTT
CAIRQNTEAFF
>TRBD1|-|TRBV19|TRBJ1-2
TGTGCCACTACCTGGGGGACAGGGGATTTTGGCTACACCTTC
CATTWGTGDFGYTF
>TRBD2|-|TRBV6-5|TRBJ2-2
TGTGCCAGCAGACGGGGGGGGAACACCGGGGAGCTGTTTTTT
CASRRGGNTGELFF
>-|-|TRBV10-3|TRBJ2-7
TGTGCCATCAGTGTGGTACAGGCCCCCTACGAGCAGTACTTC
CAISVVQAPYEQYF
>-|-|TRBV14|TRBJ2-7
TGTGCCAGCAGCCCACATCCGGGAAGCTCCTACGAGCAGTACTTC
CASSPHPGSSYEQYF
>TRBD1|-|TRBV29-1|TRBJ1-1
TGCAGCGTCGACTTCCGGACAGGGGGCACTGAAGCTTTCTTT
CSVDFRTGGTEAFF
>-|-|TRBV5-6|TRBJ1-2
TGTGCCAGCAGCGAGGGACTGAGCCTCTATGGCTACACCTTC
CASSEGLSLYGYTF
>TRBD1|-|TRBV11-2|TRBJ2-1
TGTGCCAGCAGCTCCACCCACGGGACAGGGGCCTCTGAGCAGTTCTTC
CASSSTHGTGASEQFF
>-|-|TRBV6-1|TRBJ1-1
TGTGCCAGCAGGCCCCGCCCCTGGGGTACTGAAGCTTTCTTT
CASRPRPWGTEAFF
>-|-|TRBV4-3|TRBJ1-1
TGCGCCAGCAGCCAAGATTGGGGGGGGGTGAACACTGAAGCTTTCTTT
CASSQDWGGVNTEAFF
>-|-|TRBV6-1|TRBJ2-2
TGTGCCAGCATCAACACAGACAGGCTTGCCGGGGAGCTGTTTTTT
CASINTDRLAGELFF
>-|-|TRBV4-1|TRBJ1-4
TGCGCCAGCAGCCAACAGCAGATGTCTAATGAAAAACTGTTTTTT
CASSQQQMSNEKLFF
>-|-|TRBV7-2|TRBJ1-1
TGTGCCAGCAGCTTAGACCGGAACACTGAAGCTTTCTTT
CASSLDRNTEAFF
>-|-|TRBV4-1|TRBJ2-1
TGCGCCAGCAGCCAAGAGTCAGGGGAATACAATGAGCAGTTCTTC
CASSQESGEYNEQFF
>-|-|TRBV25-1|TRBJ1-4
TGTGCCAGCAGGGCCGGGACCGGGCTCAGGAAGAATGAAAAACTGTTTTTT
CASRAGTGLRKNEKLFF
>-|-|TRBV30|TRBJ1-2
TGTGCCTGGAGTGTTCGGGGAGCGAGCTATGGCTACACCTTC
CAWSVRGASYGYTF
>-|few|TRBV7-6|TRBJ1-1
TGTGCCAGCAGGGCAGACATGAACACTGAAGCTTTCTTT
CASRADMNTEAFF
>-|-|TRBV7-2|TRBJ2-7
TGTGCCAGCAGCTCACAGCCTTACGAGCAGTACTTC
CASSSQPYEQYF
>-|few|TRBV5-5|TRBJ1-3
TGTGCCAGCAGTCAGTGGTCTGGAAACACCATATATTTT
CASSQWSGNTIYF
>TRBD1|-|TRBV7-2|TRBJ1-2
TGTGCCAGCAGCTTTTTGACAGGGGTTGCGGGAATTTTCTACACCTTC
CASSFLTGVAGIFYTF